The entry below gives a single T cell receptor (beta chain) sequence along with its context. Antigen: not known. This specimen belongs to a study of cytomegalovirus exposure and HLA in healthy donors. General study points: The authors reported that TCR beta sequences could predict HLA-A and HLA-B alleles. These predictions were accurate for most subjects in the first cohort.

PCR employed 60 Vbeta and 13 Jbeta primers. The table came from immunoSEQ multiplex PCR; TCRdb's copy has only in-frame clones and leaves some out. Found here are 90,000 to 120,000 clones, 82% of them singletons; the top ten hold roughly 2.6%. Germline V gives CDR1 MDHEN, CDR2 SYDVKM. Trimming removed 7 bases from V and 3 bases from J; junction bases left unmatched: 8. The CDR3 totals 14 residues. The chain has TRBV28 and TRBJ1-2, with 7 positions matching TRBD1. Sequences were obtained from PBMCs. This sequence was found in a man aged 25 to 40 in good health and CMV-seropositive. CDR3 protein: CASIPGTADYGYTF. The CDR3 DNA is TGTGCCAGCATCCCCGGGACAGCAGACTATGGCTACACCTTC.